A selection of T cell receptor beta chains follows, all from one sample in a study of blood T cell repertoires in COVID-19. Generated by immunoSEQ multiplex PCR, the TCRdb table keeps only in-frame clones and is missing some. The table records fewer than 100,000 clones, about 86% of them present only once. Sequencing was done on a sample of peripheral blood. Receptors were obtained from a human donor in a cohort sampled during active COVID-19. The CDR3 runs from the conserved cysteine through the conserved F or W. A D gene is named only where the DNA matches it firmly. Clone size, where shown, is once, few, many, or a class for clones that have expanded.

clone size	D gene	J gene	V gene	CDR3 DNA	CDR3 protein
NA	TRBD1	TRBJ1-2	TRBV30	TGTGCCTGGAGTGCCTCGACAGGGCCTTCATACACCTTC	CAWSASTGPSYTF
few	NA	TRBJ2-2	TRBV3-1/TRBV3-2	TGTGCCAGCAGCCAATCATACAGGGTACCCGGGGAGCTGTTTTTT	CASSQSYRVPGELFF
NA	TRBD1	TRBJ1-1	TRBV5-1	TGCGCCAGCAGTTGGGGGACAGGGGGATCGAACACTGAAGCTTTCTTT	CASSWGTGGSNTEAFF
NA	NA	TRBJ1-1	TRBV28	TGTGCCAGCGGAACCTCGGGGAGGACCACTGAAGCTTTCTTT	CASGTSGRTTEAFF
few	TRBD2	TRBJ2-5	TRBV5-4	TGTGCCAGCAGCCAAAGTTGGGGGAGGGGAGAGACCCAGTACTTC	CASSQSWGRGETQYF
once	NA	TRBJ2-3	TRBV10-1	TGCGCCAGCAGTGAGATCCGTTCTAGCACAGATACGCAGTATTTT	CASSEIRSSTDTQYF
NA	NA	TRBJ1-6	TRBV6-2/TRBV6-3	TGTGCCAGCAGTCATGGACAAAGCTCCTATAATTCACCCCTCCACTTT	CASSHGQSSYNSPLHF
NA	NA	TRBJ2-2	TRBV29-1	TGCAGCGCCATTGGGGCCACCGGGGAGCTGTTTTTT	CSAIGATGELFF
NA	NA	TRBJ2-1	TRBV7-9	TGTGCCAGCCACAGTGGGAGATCCTACAATGAGCAGTTCTTC	CASHSGRSYNEQFF
NA	NA	TRBJ1-2	TRBV18	TGTGCCAGCTCACCGGCCGTGAAGACAGACGTTAACTATGGCTACACCTTC	CASSPAVKTDVNYGYTF
NA	NA	TRBJ1-5	TRBV24-1	TGTGCCACCAGTGCCTCGTATAGCAATCAGCCCCAGCATTTT	CATSASYSNQPQHF
NA	NA	TRBJ1-3	TRBV3-1/TRBV3-2	TGTGCCAGCAGCCAAACAGGGTCCTACTCTGGAAACACCATATATTTT	CASSQTGSYSGNTIYF
NA	NA	TRBJ2-1	TRBV5-1	TGCGCCAGCAGCTTCGAGACAGCGAGGAATGAGCAGTTCTTC	CASSFETARNEQFF
NA	NA	TRBJ1-6	TRBV4-1	TGCGCCAGCAGCCAAGAGACTTATAATAATTCACCCCTCCACTTT	CASSQETYNNSPLHF
NA	TRBD1	TRBJ1-2	TRBV6-5	TGTGCCAGCAGTTCCCCGGGACAGGGGACTGATGGCTACACCTTC	CASSSPGQGTDGYTF
NA	NA	TRBJ1-5	TRBV19	TGTGCCAGTAGTGGCAGGGCACCGTTATCGAATCAGCCCCAGCATTTT	CASSGRAPLSNQPQHF
NA	NA	TRBJ1-1	TRBV7-2	TGTGCCAGCAGCTTGACAGCCGCATCTAACACTGAAGCTTTCTTT	CASSLTAASNTEAFF
NA	TRBD2	TRBJ2-5	TRBV14	TGTGCCAGCAGCCCACTAGCGGGAGGGCTAGAGACCCAGTACTTC	CASSPLAGGLETQYF
few	TRBD1	TRBJ1-6	TRBV7-9	TGTGCCAGCAGCTCCAGGACAGGGGAGAATTCACCCCTCCACTTT	CASSSRTGENSPLHF
NA	TRBD2	TRBJ2-7	TRBV2	TGTGCCAGCAGTCTTTCGACTAGCGGGGGGCTCGCCCTCTACGAGCAGTACTTC	CASSLSTSGGLALYEQYF
NA	NA	TRBJ1-3	TRBV4-1	TGCGCCAGCAGCCAAGATTCTGTTACAGGGCGGTGGACAAACACCATATATTTT	CASSQDSVTGRWTNTIYF
NA	NA	TRBJ2-1	TRBV5-1	TGCGCCAGCAGCTTGTACTCCCGGGGGTGGGAGCAGTTCTTC	CASSLYSRGWEQFF
NA	TRBD2	TRBJ2-2	TRBV5-4	TGTGCCAGCAGCAATCTAGCGGGGGGGTTGAACACCGGGGAGCTGTTTTTT	CASSNLAGGLNTGELFF
NA	TRBD2	TRBJ2-1	TRBV5-4	TGTGCCAGCAGCCGGGATATAGCGGGAGGGCCAAACAATGAGCAGTTCTTC	CASSRDIAGGPNNEQFF
NA	NA	TRBJ2-2	TRBV6-5	TGTGCCAGCAGTTACTCGGACGGGAGCACCGGGGAGCTGTTTTTT	CASSYSDGSTGELFF
NA	TRBD1	TRBJ2-1	TRBV5-3	TGTGCCAGAAGCTCCTACAGGGGGCACAATGAGCAGTTCTTC	CARSSYRGHNEQFF
NA	NA	TRBJ2-7	TRBV4-2	TGTGCCAGCAGCCAAGATTCCCAGGCGCACAGATCCTACGAGCAGTACTTC	CASSQDSQAHRSYEQYF
NA	TRBD1	TRBJ1-2	TRBV19	TGTGCCAGCACCCCGACAGGGGCCTATGGCTACACCTTC	CASTPTGAYGYTF
NA	TRBD2	TRBJ2-7	TRBV4-3	TGCGCCAGCAGCCCCCGGACTAGCGAGTACTACGAGCAGTACTTC	CASSPRTSEYYEQYF
NA	NA	TRBJ1-1	TRBV5-1	TGCGCCAGCAGCTTGGTGGGGGCTCCCTGGCGGAACACTGAAGCTTTCTTT	CASSLVGAPWRNTEAFF
NA	NA	TRBJ1-5	TRBV7-2	TGTGCCAGCAGCTTAGAAGGGGCGGGCAATCAGCCCCAGCATTTT	CASSLEGAGNQPQHF
NA	NA	TRBJ2-7	TRBV5-1	TGCGCCAGCAGCTTGGAACAGGGCTACGAGCAGTACTTC	CASSLEQGYEQYF
NA	TRBD2	TRBJ2-1	TRBV2	TGTGCCAGCAGACTAGCGAGATACAATGAGCAGTTCTTC	CASRLARYNEQFF
NA	TRBD1	TRBJ1-5	TRBV27	TGTGCCAGCAGTGACAGGGGTGATCAGCCCCAGCATTTT	CASSDRGDQPQHF
NA	TRBD1	TRBJ2-5	TRBV5-6	TGTGCCAGCAGCTACAGGGGAGAGACCCAGTACTTC	CASSYRGETQYF
few	NA	TRBJ2-7	TRBV5-1	TGCGCCAGCAGCTTGCCCGACAGGCTATCTTCCTACGAGCAGTACTTC	CASSLPDRLSSYEQYF
NA	TRBD1	TRBJ2-3	TRBV6-1	TGTGCCAGCAGTGAAGGTTTCGAGGGGGCGAAAGATACGCAGTATTTT	CASSEGFEGAKDTQYF